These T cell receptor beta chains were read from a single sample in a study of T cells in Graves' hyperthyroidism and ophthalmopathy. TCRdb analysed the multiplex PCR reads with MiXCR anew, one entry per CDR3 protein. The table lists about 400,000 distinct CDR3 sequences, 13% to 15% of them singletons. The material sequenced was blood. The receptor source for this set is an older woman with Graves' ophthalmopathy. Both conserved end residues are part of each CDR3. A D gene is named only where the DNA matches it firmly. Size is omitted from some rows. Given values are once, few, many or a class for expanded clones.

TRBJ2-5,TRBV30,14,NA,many,TGTGCCTGGAGTGTACTCGGGAGTGGAGAGACCCAGTACTTC,CAWSVLGSGETQYF
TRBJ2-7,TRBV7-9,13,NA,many,TGTGCCAGCAGCTTAGGCGCGGAGGGGGAGCAGTACTTC,CASSLGAEGEQYF
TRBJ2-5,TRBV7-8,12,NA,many,TGTGCCAGCAGCTTATCGGAAGAGACCCAGTACTTC,CASSLSEETQYF
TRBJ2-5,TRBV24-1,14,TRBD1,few,TGTGCCACCAGTGAGACAGGGGGCGGAGAGACCCAGTACTTC,CATSETGGGETQYF
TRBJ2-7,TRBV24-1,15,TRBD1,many,TGTGCCACCAGTGATATGGACAGGGCCCCCTACGAGCAGTACTTC,CATSDMDRAPYEQYF
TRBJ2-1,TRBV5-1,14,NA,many,TGCGCCAGCACCCATGGTGTGGTCTACAATGAGCAGTTCTTC,CASTHGVVYNEQFF
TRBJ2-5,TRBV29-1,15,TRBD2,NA,TGCAGCGTAGGGAGACTAGCGGGATTTAGGGAGACCCAGTACTTC,CSVGRLAGFRETQYF
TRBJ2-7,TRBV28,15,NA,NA,TGTGCCAGCAGCATTCCACCTAGCTCCCCCTACGAGCAGTACTTC,CASSIPPSSPYEQYF
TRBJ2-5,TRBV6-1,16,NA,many,TGTGCCAGCCGATCAACTGACGGATCATACCAAGAGACCCAGTACTTC,CASRSTDGSYQETQYF
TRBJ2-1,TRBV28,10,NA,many,TGTGCCTCCGGAGGGAATGAGCAGTTCTTC,CASGGNEQFF
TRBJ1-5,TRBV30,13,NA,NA,TGTGCCTGGAGTGCCGCCGGGGACCAGCCCCAGCATTTT,CAWSAAGDQPQHF
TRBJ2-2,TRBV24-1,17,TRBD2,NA,TGTGCCACCAGTGACACTACTAGCGGGAGGTCGAACGGGGAGCTGTTTTTT,CATSDTTSGRSNGELFF
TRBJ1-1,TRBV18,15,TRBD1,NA,TGTGCCAGCTCACCTGCCGACAGGGTGAACACTGAAGCTTTCTTT,CASSPADRVNTEAFF
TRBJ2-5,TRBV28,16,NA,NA,TGTGCCAGCTCTGACTTTACGGGCAGTTCGCAAGAGACCCAGTACTTC,CASSDFTGSSQETQYF
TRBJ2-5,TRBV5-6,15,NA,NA,TGTGCCAGCAGCCCCATGCTTGGTGGATACGAGACCCAGTACTTC,CASSPMLGGYETQYF
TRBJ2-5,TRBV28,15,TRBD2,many,TGTGCCAGCAGTTTATTTGGCGGGAGGGACGAGACCCAGTACTTC,CASSLFGGRDETQYF
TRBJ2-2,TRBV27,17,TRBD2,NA,TGTGCCAGCAGCCCGGGACTAGCGGGAGGGCGCACCGGGGAGCTGTTTTTT,CASSPGLAGGRTGELFF
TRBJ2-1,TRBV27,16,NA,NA,TGTGCCAGCAGCCCCCCCCGGGACCCGAGGTCTGATGAGCAGTTCTTC,CASSPPRDPRSDEQFF
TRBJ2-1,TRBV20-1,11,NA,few,TGCAGTGCCACAGAAAACAATGAGCAGTTCTTC,CSATENNEQFF
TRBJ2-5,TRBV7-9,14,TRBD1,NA,TGTGCCAGCAGCCGGACAGGGGTTCGGGAGACCCAGTACTTC,CASSRTGVRETQYF
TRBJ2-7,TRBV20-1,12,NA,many,TGCAGTGCTAGAGTTGCGGCAGCCGAGCAGTACTTC,CSARVAAAEQYF
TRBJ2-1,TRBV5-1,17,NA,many,TGCGCCAGCAGCCTTCGCCCGGTCGGAGGAATCTACAATGAGCAGTTCTTC,CASSLRPVGGIYNEQFF
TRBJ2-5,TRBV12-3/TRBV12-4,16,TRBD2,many,TGTGCCAGCAGCTTTACCCTAGCGGATCGGGGGGAGACCCAGTACTTC,CASSFTLADRGETQYF
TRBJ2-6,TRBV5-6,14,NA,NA,TGTGCCAGTCGGACAGACTCTGGGGCCAACGTCCTGACTTTC,CASRTDSGANVLTF
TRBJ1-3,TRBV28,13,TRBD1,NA,TGTGCCACCCGACAGGGTGTTGGAAACACCATATATTTT,CATRQGVGNTIYF
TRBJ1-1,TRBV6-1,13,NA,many,TGTGCCAGCAGTGAAGGACCGAACACTGAAGCTTTCTTT,CASSEGPNTEAFF
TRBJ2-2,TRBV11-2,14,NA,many,TGTGCCAGCAGCTTGGCAACGAACACCGGGGAGCTGTTTTTT,CASSLATNTGELFF
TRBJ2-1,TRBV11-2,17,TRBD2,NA,TGTGCCAGCAGCCCCGGGACTAGCGGGAGTGCCTACAATGAGCAGTTCTTC,CASSPGTSGSAYNEQFF
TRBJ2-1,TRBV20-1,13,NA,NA,TGCAGTATCGGGTGGAGCTCCTACAATGAGCAGTTCTTC,CSIGWSSYNEQFF
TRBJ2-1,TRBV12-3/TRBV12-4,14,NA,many,TGTGCCAGCAGTTTGGCGAGCTCCTACAATGAGCAGTTCTTC,CASSLASSYNEQFF
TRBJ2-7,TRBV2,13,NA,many,TGTGCCAGCACCCTCTGGGTGGTGGACGAGCAGTACTTC,CASTLWVVDEQYF
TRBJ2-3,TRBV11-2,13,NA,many,TGTGCCAGCAGCTCCCCGACAGTCATCAAGCAGTATTTT,CASSSPTVIKQYF
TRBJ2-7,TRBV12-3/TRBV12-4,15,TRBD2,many,TGTGCCAGCAGTTTACGGGAGGGCCCTTGGTACGAGCAGTACTTC,CASSLREGPWYEQYF
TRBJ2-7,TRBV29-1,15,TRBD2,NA,TGCAGCGTTGAAGGCGGGGGACCCGAGGCCTACGAGCAGTACTTC,CSVEGGGPEAYEQYF
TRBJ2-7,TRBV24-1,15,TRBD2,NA,TGTGCCACCAGTGACGCCACTAGCGGGAGGGACGAGCAGTACTTC,CATSDATSGRDEQYF
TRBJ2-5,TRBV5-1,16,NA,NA,TGCGCCAGCAGCTTACTCTCCGGGACGCCGCAAGAGACCCAGTACTTC,CASSLLSGTPQETQYF
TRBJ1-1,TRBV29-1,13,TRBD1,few,TGCAGCGTTGGGACAGGGGAAAACACTGAAGCTTTCTTT,CSVGTGENTEAFF
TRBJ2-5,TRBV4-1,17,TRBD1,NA,TGCGCCAGCAGCCAACCCCTGTCAACAGGGGGAGGAGAGACCCAGTACTTC,CASSQPLSTGGGETQYF
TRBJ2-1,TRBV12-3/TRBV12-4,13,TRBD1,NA,TGTGCCAGCAGTTGGACAGGCCGGAATGAGCAGTTCTTC,CASSWTGRNEQFF
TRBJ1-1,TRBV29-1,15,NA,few,TGCAGCGTTCAAGGGGGGGACCAGGGCTCACTTGAAGCTTTCTTT,CSVQGGDQGSLEAFF
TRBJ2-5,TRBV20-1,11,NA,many,TGCAGTGCGGGACGTCAAGAGACCCAGTACTTC,CSAGRQETQYF
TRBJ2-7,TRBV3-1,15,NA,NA,TGTGCCAGCACCCAATCGGCGCACAGCTCCTACGAGCAGTACTTC,CASTQSAHSSYEQYF
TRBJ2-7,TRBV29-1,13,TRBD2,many,TGCAGCGTGGGGCGGAGCGGGAGAAACGAGCAGTACTTC,CSVGRSGRNEQYF
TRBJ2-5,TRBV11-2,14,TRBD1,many,TGTGCCAGCAGCTCATGGGACAGGGAAGAGACCCAGTACTTC,CASSSWDREETQYF
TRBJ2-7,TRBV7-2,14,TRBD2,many,TGTGCCAGCAGCTTAAGCGGACTAGCGCCCGAGCAGTACTTC,CASSLSGLAPEQYF
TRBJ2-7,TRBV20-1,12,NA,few,TGCAGTGCTGGTACCGCCTCCTACGAGCAGTACTTC,CSAGTASYEQYF
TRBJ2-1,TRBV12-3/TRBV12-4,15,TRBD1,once,TGTGCCAGCAGCCCGGACAGGGTATCGGCCAATGAGCAGTTCTTC,CASSPDRVSANEQFF
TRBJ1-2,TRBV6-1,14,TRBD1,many,TGTGCCAGCAGTCTGTCCGGGACAGGGGATGGCTACACCTTC,CASSLSGTGDGYTF
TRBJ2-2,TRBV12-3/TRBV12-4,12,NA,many,TGTGCCACCTATCGAGGGGACGGGGAGCTGTTTTTT,CATYRGDGELFF
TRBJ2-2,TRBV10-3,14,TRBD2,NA,TGTGCCACCCGGGAGGCCGGGGACACCGGGGAGCTGTTTTTT,CATREAGDTGELFF
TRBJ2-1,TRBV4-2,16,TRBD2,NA,TGTGCCAGCAGCCAAGTAACGCTAGCGGGAGAGGATGAGCAGTTCTTC,CASSQVTLAGEDEQFF
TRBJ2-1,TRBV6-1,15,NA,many,TGTGCCAGCAGCCACCCCACCGGGACCCATGATGAGCAGTTCTTC,CASSHPTGTHDEQFF